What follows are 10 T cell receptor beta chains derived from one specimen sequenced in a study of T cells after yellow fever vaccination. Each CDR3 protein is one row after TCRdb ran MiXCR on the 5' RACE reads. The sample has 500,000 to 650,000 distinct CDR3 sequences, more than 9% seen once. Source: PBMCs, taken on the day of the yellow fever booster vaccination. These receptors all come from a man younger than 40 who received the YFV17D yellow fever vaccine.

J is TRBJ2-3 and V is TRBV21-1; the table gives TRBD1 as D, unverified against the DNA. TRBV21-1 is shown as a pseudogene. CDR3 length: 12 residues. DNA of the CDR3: TGTGCCAGCAGCAAAGGTGGGGGGGCCCGGTATTTT. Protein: CASSKGGGARYF.

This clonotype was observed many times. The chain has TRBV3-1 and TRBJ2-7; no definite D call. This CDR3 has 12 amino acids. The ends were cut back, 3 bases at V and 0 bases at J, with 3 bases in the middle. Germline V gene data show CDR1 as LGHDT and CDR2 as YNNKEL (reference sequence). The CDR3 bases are TGTGCCAGCAGCCAGGCCTCCTACGAGCAGTACTTC. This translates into CASSQASYEQYF.

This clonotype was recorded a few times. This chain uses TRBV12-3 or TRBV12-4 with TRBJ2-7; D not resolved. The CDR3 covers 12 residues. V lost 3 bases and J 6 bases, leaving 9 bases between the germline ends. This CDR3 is CASSLWGTEQYF. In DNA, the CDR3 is TGTGCCAGCAGTTTGTGGGGTACCGAGCAGTACTTC.

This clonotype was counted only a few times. The CDR3 DNA reads as TGCAGCGTTGAAGATGGAGTCGCAGATACGCAGTATTTT. Its translation is CSVEDGVADTQYF. This chain links TRBV29-1 with TRBJ2-3; D gene uncertain. The length of the CDR3 is 13 residues. Trimming cost V 0 bases and J 4 bases, with 8 bases left between them. The germline gives CDR1 SQVTM, CDR2 ANQGSEA.

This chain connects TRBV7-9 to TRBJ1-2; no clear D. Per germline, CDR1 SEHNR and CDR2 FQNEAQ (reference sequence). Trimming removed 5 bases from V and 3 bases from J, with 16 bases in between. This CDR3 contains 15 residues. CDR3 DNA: TGTGCCAGCAGCGCGGATTTGAGTCTCTACTATGGCTACACCTTC. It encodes CASSADLSLYYGYTF.

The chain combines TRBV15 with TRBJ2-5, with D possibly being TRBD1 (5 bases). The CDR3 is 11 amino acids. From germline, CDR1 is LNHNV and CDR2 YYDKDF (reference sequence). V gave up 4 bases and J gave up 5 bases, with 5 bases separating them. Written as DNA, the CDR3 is TGTGCCACCAGCACAGGGGAGACCCAGTACTTC. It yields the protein CATSTGETQYF.

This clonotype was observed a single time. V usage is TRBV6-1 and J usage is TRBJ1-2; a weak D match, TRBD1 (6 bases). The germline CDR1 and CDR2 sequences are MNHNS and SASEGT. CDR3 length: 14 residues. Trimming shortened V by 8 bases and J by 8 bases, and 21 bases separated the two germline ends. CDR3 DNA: TGTGCCAGCGTCACCCTGAGGGGGGGTGGCGGCTACACCTTC. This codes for CASVTLRGGGGYTF.

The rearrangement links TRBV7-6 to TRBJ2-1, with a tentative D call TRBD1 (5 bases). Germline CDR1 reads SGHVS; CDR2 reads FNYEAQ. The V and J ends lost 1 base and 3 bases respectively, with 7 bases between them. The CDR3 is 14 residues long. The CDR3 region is CASSLGGHYNEQFF. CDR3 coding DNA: TGTGCCAGCAGCTTAGGCGGACACTACAATGAGCAGTTCTTC. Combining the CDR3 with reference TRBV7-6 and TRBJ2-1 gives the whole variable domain GAGVSQSPRYKVTKRGQDVALRCDPISGHVSLYWYRQALGQGPEFLTYFNYEAQQDKSGLPNDRFSAERPEGSISTLTIQRTEQRDSAMYRCASSLGGHYNEQFFGPGTRLTVL.

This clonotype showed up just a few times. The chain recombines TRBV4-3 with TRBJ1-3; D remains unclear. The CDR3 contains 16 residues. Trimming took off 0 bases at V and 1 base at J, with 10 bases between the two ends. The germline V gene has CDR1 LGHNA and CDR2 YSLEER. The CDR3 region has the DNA TGCGCCAGCAGCCAAGATACATATAGATCTGGAAACACCATATATTTT. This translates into CASSQDTYRSGNTIYF.

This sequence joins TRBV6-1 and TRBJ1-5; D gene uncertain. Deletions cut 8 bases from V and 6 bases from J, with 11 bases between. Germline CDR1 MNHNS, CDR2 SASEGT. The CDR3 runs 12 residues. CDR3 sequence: CASGSGSQPQHF. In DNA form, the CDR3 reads TGTGCCAGCGGGTCGGGGTCTCAGCCCCAGCATTTT.